This T cell receptor beta chain was recovered during a study of CD8+ T cells in alopecia areata. Across the whole study: Tofacitinib exposure lasted 6 to 18 months, followed by 6 months off drug.

Concerning this clone: The same CDR3 also results from other DNA sequences found in this sample.

Extracted RNA was reverse transcribed into cDNA, the sequencing template. Only in-frame clones appear in the TCRdb table, and some are missing; sequencing was by immunoSEQ multiplex PCR. Counted here are hundreds of thousands of clones, roughly 50% occurring once; the ten biggest clones make up about 1.8%. Sample treatment: oral pan-JAK inhibitor, 5-10 mg twice daily. The input for sequencing was CD4+ T cells sorted from blood, taken at week 24, from a patient treated with tofacitinib. The source of this sequence is a human donor with alopecia areata.

The CDR3 protein is CASSYQETQYF. CDR3 coding DNA: TGTGCCAGCAGTTACCAAGAGACCCAGTACTTC. The chain is built from TRBV2 and TRBJ2-5, with D uncertain. The CDR3 length is 11 residues. V was pared by 5 bases and J by 0 bases, with 1 base between. Germline V gives CDR1 SNHLY, CDR2 FYNNEI.